The 22 T cell receptor beta chains in this list originate from one sample, sequenced in a study of T cells in Graves' hyperthyroidism and ophthalmopathy. There were TCR beta CDR3 regions amplified from RNA transcripts. HTBI primers were employed in a first-round RT-PCR of the TCR CDR3. One entry per CDR3 protein, called by TCRdb with MiXCR from the multiplex PCR reads. The sample lists fewer than 900,000 distinct CDR3 sequences, about 19% occurring once. Sequencing input: blood. Every receptor here comes from a woman aged 45-60 years with Graves' hyperthyroidism that later progressed to Graves' ophthalmopathy.

The CDR3 protein is CASGLGGDQPQHF. Here the CDR3 DNA reads TGCGCCAGCGGTTTAGGGGGTGATCAGCCCCAGCATTTT. V usage is TRBV10-2 and J usage is TRBJ1-5, with D possibly matching TRBD1 (6 bases). V lost 8 bases to trimming and J lost 5 bases, with 13 bases between them. Germline CDR1 and CDR2: WSHSY and SAAADI. The CDR3 is 13 amino acids.

In this sample, this clonotype turned up a few times. The chain carries TRBV4-1 and TRBJ2-7, with D perhaps matching TRBD1 or TRBD2 (5 bases each). The germline V and J ends were trimmed by 0 bases and 0 bases, with 9 bases remaining between them. The CDR3 is 15 residues long. The germline V gene has CDR1 MGHRA and CDR2 YSYEKL. CDR3 sequence reads: CASSQDMGVSYEQYF. The CDR3 nucleotides read TGCGCCAGCAGCCAAGATATGGGGGTCTCCTACGAGCAGTACTTC.

This chain links TRBV20-1 with TRBJ1-1; D is perhaps TRBD1 (5 bases). V lost 4 bases, J lost 2 bases, and 17 bases lay in between. CDR1 DFQATT and CDR2 SNEGSKA come from the germline V gene (reference sequence). CDR3 length: 15 amino acids. CDR3 DNA: TGCAGTGCTATCGACGGGGCAGGCCTTAACACTGAAGCTTTCTTT. It yields the protein CSAIDGAGLNTEAFF.

This clonotype has just a few counts. The chain links TRBV2 to TRBJ1-6; D remains unclear. The CDR3 totals 15 residues. Between the trimmed V and J ends, which lost 4 bases and 5 bases, there was a span of 12 bases. Germline V gene lookup returns CDR1 SNHLY and CDR2 FYNNEI. The CDR3 region is CASSVRVSNNSPLHF. Written as DNA, the CDR3 is TGTGCCAGCAGTGTGAGGGTGTCGAATAATTCACCCCTCCACTTT.

This clonotype was counted only a few times. The chain couples TRBV5-1 to TRBJ2-7; D is possibly TRBD2 (6 bases). V lost 3 bases and J 0 bases, leaving 13 bases between the germline ends. Germline V gene lookup returns CDR1 SGHRS and CDR2 YFSETQ. There are 15 residues in the CDR3. The DNA for the CDR3 is TGCGCCAGCAGCTGGCGGGAAACCTCCTCCTACGAGCAGTACTTC. Residues: CASSWRETSSYEQYF.

This clonotype was seen at least ten times. J is TRBJ2-1 and V is TRBV12-3 or TRBV12-4; 9 nucleotides line up with TRBD2. The CDR3 consists of 17 residues. V shed 5 bases, J shed 5 bases, and the junction held 13 bases outside the gene matches. The CDR3 bases are TGTGCCAGCAGTCCCCGTGGGCCTAGCGGGACCGACAATGAGCAGTTCTTC. Its translation is CASSPRGPSGTDNEQFF.

The rearrangement uses TRBV29-1 and TRBJ1-5; no clear D. Germline V gene lookup returns CDR1 SQVTM and CDR2 ANQGSEA. With 3 bases removed from V and 4 bases from J, the gap between germline ends came to 10 bases. The CDR3 is made up of 13 amino acids. The CDR3 loop reads CSVEPGYNQPQHF. For the CDR3, the DNA is TGCAGCGTTGAGCCAGGTTATAATCAGCCCCAGCATTTT. The full variable domain, completed using reference TRBV29-1 and TRBJ1-5, is SAVISQKPSRDICQRGTSLTIQCQVDSQVTMMFWYRQQPGQSLTLIATANQGSEATYESGFVIDKFPISRPNLTFSTLTVSNMSPEDSSIYLCSVEPGYNQPQHFGDGTRLSIL.

This clonotype was picked up a small number of times. V usage is TRBV5-1 and J usage is TRBJ1-2; TRBD1 agrees at 8 bases. With 0 bases clipped from V and 3 bases from J, the junction kept 4 bases outside the gene matches. There are 15 residues in the CDR3. Germline V gene sequence: CDR1 SGHRS, CDR2 YFSETQ. The CDR3 here is CASSLAGQGHYGYTF. CDR3 nucleotides: TGCGCCAGCAGCTTGGCTGGACAGGGTCACTATGGCTACACCTTC.

About this clonotype itself: One junction end disagrees with the germline gene, perhaps due to a read error. This chain uses TRBV6-1 with TRBJ1-4; no clear D. CDR3 size: 15 residues. The germline V gene has CDR1 MNHNS and CDR2 SASEGT. The CDR3: CASSAGSIFNEKLLF. The DNA of the CDR3 is TGTGCCAGCAGTGCCGGGTCCATCTTTAATGAAAAACTGTTGTTT.

The rearrangement uses TRBV13 and TRBJ2-7; 7 bases line up with TRBD1. Germline CDR1 PRHDT, CDR2 FYEKMQ (reference sequence). J gave up 3 bases and V 5 bases, and 7 bases lay outside the gene matches. The CDR3 sequence is 14 residues long. CDR3 sequence (DNA): TGTGCCAGCAGCCACCGGGACAGCTACTACGAGCAGTACTTC. The encoded protein is CASSHRDSYYEQYF.

This clonotype was detected only a few times. The genes are TRBV6-5 and TRBJ1-5; unclear D gene. V was trimmed by 0 bases and J by 3 bases, leaving 15 bases between them. Germline lookup yields CDR1 MNHEY and CDR2 SVGAGI. The CDR3 runs 17 residues. Here the CDR3 DNA reads TGTGCCAGCAGTTACTCTACGGGGAGCGATTACAATCAGCCCCAGCATTTT. Translated: CASSYSTGSDYNQPQHF.

The chain links TRBV12-3 or TRBV12-4 to TRBJ1-2, with D perhaps TRBD1 (5 bases). V gave up 2 bases and J gave up 6 bases, with 10 bases separating them. The CDR3 sequence is 13 residues long. CDR3: CASSLLGRDGYTF. In DNA, the CDR3 is TGTGCCAGCAGTTTACTGGGGCGGGATGGCTACACCTTC.

V is TRBV2 and J is TRBJ2-3; 9 bases align to TRBD1. Germline V gives CDR1 SNHLY, CDR2 FYNNEI. The CDR3 has 19 residues. V was clipped by 3 bases and J by 1 base; unmatched bases: 14. The CDR3 reads CASSELTGGQPRGTDTQYF. CDR3 nucleotides: TGTGCCAGCAGTGAGTTGACAGGGGGACAGCCTCGGGGCACAGATACGCAGTATTTT. Drawing the rest from reference TRBV2 and TRBJ2-3, the complete variable domain is EPEVTQTPSHQVTQMGQEVILRCVPISNHLYFYWYRQILGQKVEFLVSFYNNEISEKSEIFDDQFSVERPDGSNFTLKIRSTKLEDSAMYFCASSELTGGQPRGTDTQYFGPGTRLTVL.

This clonotype was picked up many times. The rearrangement links TRBV5-1 to TRBJ2-1, with 7 bases matching TRBD2. The germline V gene has CDR1 SGHRS and CDR2 YFSETQ. Trimming cost V 0 bases and J 4 bases; bases outside gene matches: 4. The CDR3 length is 15 residues. DNA for the CDR3: TGCGCCAGCAGCTTGGGTTGGGGGGGATACAATGAGCAGTTCTTC. It encodes CASSLGWGGYNEQFF.

The table lists this clonotype with a count of one. The chain combines TRBV29-1 with TRBJ1-5; tentative D call: TRBD1 (6 bases). The CDR3 consists of 13 residues. In germline, CDR1 is SQVTM, CDR2 ANQGSEA. V lost 6 bases to trimming and J lost 2 bases, with 11 bases between them. The CDR3 bases are TGCAGCGTGTTACAGGGCGGCAATCAGCCCCAGCATTTT. This translates into CSVLQGGNQPQHF.

The J gene is TRBJ1-5, the V gene TRBV20-1, with 9 bases that match TRBD1. CDR1 and CDR2 from the germline V gene are DFQATT and SNEGSKA (reference sequence). With 7 bases clipped from V and 4 bases from J, the junction kept 5 bases outside the gene matches. The CDR3 has 13 amino acids. The CDR3 loop reads CSVPGQGNQPQHF. The CDR3, as DNA: TGCAGTGTCCCGGGACAGGGAAATCAGCCCCAGCATTTT.

This clonotype was recorded many times. This chain connects TRBV11-1 to TRBJ1-1; D unresolved. Trimming left V 4 bases short and J 4 bases short, with 13 bases between. Germline CDR1 is SGHAT and CDR2 is FQDESV (reference sequence). This CDR3 has 14 residues. The CDR3 here is CASSSRAPGTEAFF. Here the CDR3 DNA reads TGTGCCAGCAGCTCCCGGGCCCCCGGCACTGAAGCTTTCTTT.

The chain joins TRBV7-6 to TRBJ1-1, with D perhaps TRBD1 (6 bases). From germline, CDR1 is SGHVS and CDR2 FNYEAQ. The CDR3 sequence is 13 residues long. V dropped 5 bases and J dropped 11 bases, with 18 bases sitting between them. CDR3 DNA: TGTGCCAGCAGCCCGCCGGACAGCTTAGTCGCTTTCTTT. Amino acids: CASSPPDSLVAFF.

The chain carries TRBV12-3 or TRBV12-4 and TRBJ1-1, with 11 bases lining up with TRBD1. The CDR3 sequence is 16 residues long. The junction had 0 bases not matched to a gene; V was cut back by 0 bases and J by 0 bases. In DNA form, the CDR3 reads TGTGCCAGCAGTTTAGCGGGACAGGGGGTGAACACTGAAGCTTTCTTT. Translated, it gives CASSLAGQGVNTEAFF.

This clonotype appeared many times. This chain joins TRBV30 and TRBJ1-1, with 8 bases lining up with TRBD1. V shed 1 base and J 1 base; nucleotides not matched to a gene: 2. This CDR3 region has 14 residues. Germline CDR1 and CDR2: GTSNPN and SVGIG (reference sequence). CDR3: CAWSAGTGNTEAFF. In DNA form, the CDR3 reads TGTGCCTGGAGTGCCGGGACAGGGAACACTGAAGCTTTCTTT.

There are many counts of this clonotype. This chain links TRBV18 with TRBJ2-7, with a tentative D call TRBD2 (6 bases). With 2 bases removed from V and 6 bases from J, the gap between germline ends came to 14 bases. The germline V gene has CDR1 KGHSH and CDR2 LQKENI. This CDR3 spans 14 amino acids. The CDR3 DNA is TGTGCCAGCTCACCAGGGCGGGGCACAGGCGAGCAGTACTTC. Translated, it gives CASSPGRGTGEQYF.

The rearrangement joins TRBV30 to TRBJ2-7, with 10 bases lining up with TRBD1. The CDR3 loop spans 16 amino acids. Per the germline V gene, CDR1 is GTSNPN and CDR2 is SVGIG (reference sequence). V lost 6 bases and J lost 6; bases outside the gene matches: 17. The chain's CDR3 is CACHRFRRDRGAEQYF. The CDR3 bases are TGTGCCTGCCACCGATTCCGGCGGGACAGGGGCGCCGAGCAGTACTTC.